The present T cell receptor (beta chain) was sequenced within a study of shared clonotypes between healthy human individuals (dated by TCRdb to about 2020). Regarding the research as a whole: The cohort comprised a couple of women and a few men aged 18 to 49 years. To increase sequencing depth and limit assay-specific biases, TCR repertoire library preparation and sequencing were carried out by different laboratories using diverse techniques. The study deeply sequenced blood TCR repertoires of five healthy adults to estimate repertoire size and the extent of clonotype sharing between individuals. Leukapheresis yielded between about 0.85 and 10 billion PBMCs per donor. For each donor, CD4 naive and CD4 memory were each given three plates, CD8 naive was given two plates, and CD8 memory was given one plate. What the authors observed across the whole study: Incomplete sequencing was indicated by rarefaction of sorted-subset datasets, despite the large sequencing depth. Pairwise subsampling led to the expectation that sequencing depth would affect the degree of clonotype sharing among donors. Because the study included only a small number of donors, the genetic and exposure-history diversity represented was limited. Sampling was restricted to blood, and TCR repertoires in tissues likely differ from the TCR repertoires found in blood. Compared with non-shared clonotypes, clonotypes shared by all four sorted-subset donors had higher generation probabilities. Sharing across four donors was observed for approximately 5% of naive CD4, over 3% of naive CD8, over 2% of memory CD4, and less than 0.45% of memory CD8 clonotypes. Larger estimated clonotype richness was generally found for naive subsets than for memory subsets.

Using the deep immunoSEQ assay, TCR CDR3 regions were amplified from genomic DNA by multiplex PCR. Genomic DNA extracted from each cell subset was distributed evenly over all wells of several immunoSEQ 96-well plates, and each plate served as one replicate. Each replicate PCR for sorted subsets received approximately 220 ng genomic DNA, equal to 30,000 or so T cell genomes. Purified libraries were quantified with a Qubit 3.0 fluorometer, sized on a Bioanalyzer 2100, and re-quantified with the KAPA Library Quantification kit. Each immunoSEQ 96-well plate was sequenced on its own single-read 150-cycle Illumina NextSeq 550 flow cell. In the source study's methods: Because the immunoSEQ output held only junctional sequences and lacked quality scores, the filtering could not match the filtering applied to full-length reads. Sequences were annotated with PyIR, a Python wrapper for IgBLAST v1.9, and V/J genes and CDR3 were assigned using IMGT germline references. Reads were removed for weak V/J assignments (E-value above 1e-6), missing CDR3, stop codons, out-of-frame junctions, or ambiguous translated residues. V3J clonotypes were defined as sequences sharing the same inferred V gene, J gene, and CDR3 amino acid sequence. To compute the percentage overlap between repertoires, the number of shared unique clonotypes was divided by the size of the smaller repertoire. Richness of each repertoire was evaluated using RTK rarefaction, the Chao1 estimator, and Recon v2.1 estimates of unobserved clonotypes. Generation probabilities for all TCRbeta clonotypes obtained by the gDNA method from a handful of donors were computed using OLGA. Drawn from immuneACCESS, this table holds only the in-frame rearrangements with V and J called that TCRdb kept. Clones are partly lost; checked studies trace under half to an unresolved V gene and leave the rest unexplained. The V and J calls and clone size come from that table; D and trimming were worked out from the DNA. For this sample the table gives more than 2,000,000 clones, of which 85% to 95% were detected only once. 0.39% of the sample is taken by the ten largest.

With respect to this clone: Its antigen is still unknown. Base qualities were left out, and no much larger clone turns up one base away.

Including cysteine and phenylalanine, the CDR3 has 16 amino acids. The CDR3 DNA has 48 bases and is translated from base 1. From V the trimming removes 4 bases and from J it removes 3 bases, while the gene matches leave 11 bases of the junction unaccounted for. Per the germline V gene, SGHRS is the CDR1 and YFSETQ is the CDR2. The donors were healthy, HIV-negative adults with no recently reported acute infections or vaccinations. All donors were Caucasian adults living in Nashville, Tennessee, USA. CD4+ T cells were enriched by magnetic negative selection; naive cells were then positively selected on CD45RA, and the negative fraction formed the memory subset. Blood was obtained by leukapheresis, after which PBMCs were separated by Ficoll-Histopaque density gradient centrifugation and cryopreserved in liquid nitrogen vapor phase. Purity and quantity of every magnetically sorted T cell population were checked by analytical flow cytometry. From each sorted fraction, genomic DNA was isolated and quantified by UV absorbance on a Nanodrop 2000c.

The V gene is TRBV5-1 and the J gene is TRBJ2-3, and 7 junction bases match TRBD1. Sample: naive CD4+ T cells from PBMCs. The sample's cell subset or site label is to be understood as: CD45RA+ positively selected. This clonotype originated in a man younger than 35 in good health. Some clones in this sample may be carry-over from other donors' samples. The CDR3 corresponds to CASSTTGVVTTDTQYF. The nucleotides are TGCGCCAGCAGCACAACAGGGGTGGTCACAACAGATACGCAGTATTTT. With the portions outside the CDR3 filled from the reference TRBV5-1 and TRBJ2-3 genes, the complete variable region becomes KAGVTQTPRYLIKTRGQQVTLSCSPISGHRSVSWYQQTPGQGLQFLFEYFSETQRNKGNFPGRFSGRQFSNSRSEMNVSTLELGDSALYLCASSTTGVVTTDTQYFGPGTRLTVL.